The 28 T cell receptor delta chains below come from one sample, sequenced in a study of Vδ1+ human thymocytes. The template was reverse-transcribed extracted RNA. Pooled V-gene forward primers with one constant-region reverse primer generated the CDR3 amplicons by multiplex PCR. TCRdb fed the multiplex PCR reads to CATT. The sample has roughly 55,000 delta-chain clones, more than 15% seen once. Study conclusions and caveats: Thymic TRG and TRD repertoires appeared highly polyclonal, with Gaussian CDR3 length distributions.

These receptors' antigens are unknown. Sequenced material: Vdelta1+ gamma-delta thymocytes from the thymus. Sample subset: FACS-sorted CD3+ TCRalphabeta- TCRVdelta1+ TCRVdelta2- thymocytes. These receptor sequences come from a boy younger than two who had congenital heart surgery.

This clone was seen more than once but under ten times. This chain links TRDV1 with TRDJ1, with 11 nucleotides matching TRDD3. The J segment lost 2 bases and the V segment lost 1 base, leaving 48 bases of the junction unmatched. CDR1 and CDR2 (germline): TSWWSYY, QGS. The CDR3 extends over 31 amino acids. The CDR3 DNA follows: TGTGCTCTTGGGGAACATCCCTGGGCCCGACTGGGGGATATGAGGAAGGAGTGGGAAGGAGCATTGGGCTTGGGTACCGATAAACTCATCTTT. This gives the protein CALGEHPWARLGDMRKEWEGALGLGTDKLIF.

This clone was observed a few times. The chain is built from TRDV1 and TRDJ2; perhaps TRDD3 as D (5 bases). Between the trimmed V and J ends, which lost 3 bases and 1 base, there was a span of 27 bases. The V gene's germline CDR1 is TSWWSYY and CDR2 QGS. This CDR3 has 21 residues. CDR3 bases: TGTGCTCTTGGGGACCCCCGGGCGGGCCACAGTACTGGTTTTTTGACAGCACAACTCTTCTTT. Translation: CALGDPRAGHSTGFLTAQLFF.

This clone was seen a few times. The chain recombines TRDV1 with TRDJ1; D is unclear. CDR1 is TSWWSYY and CDR2 is QGS in the germline V gene. The ends were cut back, 0 bases at V and 0 bases at J, with 14 bases in the middle. This CDR3 contains 17 residues. The DNA for the CDR3 is TGTGCTCTTGGGGAACTAGGCTCCCGGCTGGACACCGATAAACTCATCTTT. This gives the protein CALGELGSRLDTDKLIF.

This clone was seen only a few times. V usage is TRDV1 and J usage is TRDJ1, with D unclear. V lost 7 bases to trimming and J lost 0 bases, with 21 bases between them. Per germline, CDR1 TSWWSYY and CDR2 QGS. The CDR3 consists of 17 residues. This CDR3 reads CALVPIHPRAYTDKLIF. The CDR3 region has the DNA TGTGCTCTTGTTCCAATCCATCCCCGCGCCTACACCGATAAACTCATCTTT.

The count of this clone is one. The chain combines TRDV1 with TRDJ1, with 11 bases aligning to TRDD3. Unmatched junction bases numbered 16, after V lost 0 bases and J lost 1 base. In germline, CDR1 is TSWWSYY, CDR2 QGS. This CDR3 spans 21 amino acids. In DNA form, the CDR3 reads TGTGCTCTTGGGGAACTACGGTTCACGGTAACTGGGGGATATATCACCGATAAACTCATCTTT. It specifies CALGELRFTVTGGYITDKLIF.

The chain employs TRDV1 and TRDJ1; 10 nucleotides agree with TRDD3. The germline V gene has CDR1 TSWWSYY and CDR2 QGS. Trimming removed 4 bases from V and 6 bases from J; junction bases left unmatched: 20. This CDR3 comprises 19 residues. The CDR3 loop is CALGGRFGGGGYSAHKLIF. The CDR3 region has the DNA TGTGCTCTTGGGGGTCGATTCGGGGGTGGGGGATACTCGGCCCATAAACTCATCTTT.

This clone was detected only a few times. This CDR3 is also generated by other DNA sequences in the sample. This rearrangement joins TRDV1 to TRDJ1; TRDD3 matches 12 bases. The CDR3 runs 18 residues. Looked up from germline, CDR1 is TSWWSYY and CDR2 is QGS. The ends lost 0 bases at V and 3 bases at J; junction bases unmatched: 8. CDR3 protein: CALGELRWGIRGADKLIF. The CDR3 nucleotides are TGTGCTCTTGGGGAACTGCGCTGGGGGATACGGGGGGCCGATAAACTCATCTTT.

The J gene is TRDJ1, the V gene TRDV2; tentative D call: TRDD3 (5 bases). Germline values: CDR1 GEAIGNYY, CDR2 EKD. Trimming pared 1 base from V and 2 bases from J, leaving 19 bases between. This CDR3 contains 17 residues. Here the CDR3 reads CACDTWVRDHWTDKLIF. Here the CDR3 DNA reads TGTGCCTGTGACACGTGGGTAAGGGATCACTGGACCGATAAACTCATCTTT.

The rearrangement joins TRDV1 to TRDJ1; 9 nucleotides align to TRDD2. CDR1 is TSWWSYY, CDR2 QGS, per germline. The V gene end was trimmed by 0 bases and the J gene end by 1 base; junction bases not matched to a gene: 33. This CDR3 has 26 residues. This CDR3 reads CALGELASSAFLRALGPWALTDKLIF. The CDR3 nucleotides are TGTGCTCTTGGGGAACTAGCTTCTTCGGCCTTCCTACGAGCTCTGGGACCCTGGGCCCTCACCGATAAACTCATCTTT.

This clone was detected only a few times. V and J are TRDV1 and TRDJ1; 10 nucleotides align to TRDD3. Germline V gene sequence: CDR1 TSWWSYY, CDR2 QGS. The CDR3 runs 18 residues. Trimming took 0 bases from V and 5 from J; bases not matched to a gene: 12. CDR3: CALGELNPWGDTTDKLIF. The CDR3 DNA sequence: TGTGCTCTTGGGGAACTAAATCCTTGGGGGGATACGACGGATAAACTCATCTTT.

This clone was seen only a few times. The rearrangement uses TRDV1 and TRDJ1; D is perhaps TRDD2 (6 bases). V was pared by 3 bases and J by 1 base, with 21 bases between. CDR1 and CDR2 (germline): TSWWSYY, QGS. This CDR3 contains 18 residues. The CDR3 loop reads CALGDLPSSTPCTDKLIF. The CDR3 DNA reads as TGTGCTCTTGGGGACCTTCCCTCCAGTACTCCATGCACCGATAAACTCATCTTT.

The chain carries TRDV1 and TRDJ1, with 11 bases identical to TRDD3. CDR1 TSWWSYY and CDR2 QGS come from the germline V gene. This CDR3 comprises 20 residues. V dropped 3 bases and J dropped 0; count of bases not matched to a gene: 15. This chain's CDR3 is CALGEGVMLGDTSYTDKLIF. In DNA form, the CDR3 reads TGTGCTCTTGGGGAGGGGGTTATGCTGGGGGATACTTCGTACACCGATAAACTCATCTTT.

This chain links TRDV1 with TRDJ1; D might be TRDD2 or TRDD3, each matching 5 bases. CDR3 length: 21 residues. Trimming took 6 bases from V and 0 from J, leaving 32 bases between them. Germline V CDR1 and CDR2: TSWWSYY, QGS. The CDR3 DNA follows: TGTGCTCTTGGTGCCCCACTTCCCGTAGTGCTGGGTGGGACTTACACCGATAAACTCATCTTT. It codes for CALGAPLPVVLGGTYTDKLIF.

By its share, this clone is medium-sized. V and J are TRDV2 and TRDJ1, with 7 bases that match TRDD3. Germline lookup yields CDR1 GEAIGNYY and CDR2 EKD. This CDR3 is built from 14 residues. Trimming removed 0 bases from V and 2 bases from J; junction bases left unmatched: 2. The CDR3 loop is CACDTAGDTDKLIF. The CDR3 bases are TGTGCCTGTGACACCGCGGGGGATACCGATAAACTCATCTTT.

V gene TRAV29/DV5 combines with J gene TRDJ1; 11 nucleotides match TRDD3. There are 19 residues in the CDR3. Germline CDR1 is NSMFDY and CDR2 is ISSIKDK. V shed 0 bases, J shed 2 bases, and the junction held 15 bases outside the gene matches. The CDR3 DNA follows: TGTGCAGCAAGCGATCCCCTTCCTACGATGGGGGATACGACCGATAAACTCATCTTT. It is translated as CAASDPLPTMGDTTDKLIF.

There are a few counts of this clone. This chain links TRDV1 with TRDJ1; 12 bases line up with TRDD3. In germline, CDR1 is TSWWSYY, CDR2 QGS. The junction had 29 bases not matched to a gene; V was cut back by 3 bases and J by 0 bases. The CDR3 is 25 residues long. The CDR3 spells CALGDNRAYSTGWGIREGYTDKLIF. For the CDR3, the DNA is TGTGCTCTTGGGGACAACCGGGCCTACTCGACAGGCTGGGGGATACGCGAGGGGTACACCGATAAACTCATCTTT.

This clone turned up a few times. The genes are TRDV1 and TRDJ1; D is unresolved. Trimming shortened V by 0 bases and J by 0 bases, and 20 bases separated the two germline ends. Germline assignment: CDR1 TSWWSYY and CDR2 QGS. This CDR3 comprises 19 residues. The CDR3 spells CALGELTVSPLVHTDKLIF. The CDR3 DNA reads TGTGCTCTTGGGGAACTGACTGTGTCACCTCTAGTTCACACCGATAAACTCATCTTT.

The chain carries TRDV1 and TRDJ1; the match to TRDD3 covers 13 bases. V gave up 9 bases and J gave up 0 bases; unmatched junction bases: 28. CDR3 length: 23 residues. In germline, CDR1 is TSWWSYY, CDR2 QGS. The chain's CDR3 is CALLRSSPLLGDTLYLYTDKLIF. The CDR3 nucleotides are TGTGCTCTGCTACGTTCTTCCCCCTTACTGGGGGATACGCTGTACCTCTACACCGATAAACTCATCTTT.

V gene TRDV1 combines with J gene TRDJ1; no reliable D call. Germline V gene lookup returns CDR1 TSWWSYY and CDR2 QGS. Trimming removed 3 bases at V and 3 bases at J, with 23 bases between. The CDR3 has 18 residues. CDR3 region: CALGDKRTVVMGADKLIF. The DNA of the CDR3 is TGTGCTCTTGGGGACAAACGTACTGTGGTAATGGGCGCCGATAAACTCATCTTT.

The table lists this clone with a few counts. The chain recombines TRDV1 with TRDJ1; 10 bases map to TRDD3. The CDR3 is 23 residues long. With V trimmed by 0 bases and J by 2 bases, 24 bases remained unmatched. Germline assignment: CDR1 TSWWSYY and CDR2 QGS. CDR3 nucleotides: TGTGCTCTTGGGGAACTAGCCTACCACGACTACTGGGGGATCCCCCTAGGGACCGATAAACTCATCTTT. Protein product: CALGELAYHDYWGIPLGTDKLIF.

This sequence joins TRDV1 and TRDJ1; 9 bases agree with TRDD3. There are 17 residues in the CDR3. J lost 0 bases, V lost 0 bases, and 5 bases had no gene match. CDR1 is TSWWSYY and CDR2 is QGS in the germline V gene. The CDR3: CALGELLLGDYTDKLIF. The CDR3 DNA is TGTGCTCTTGGGGAACTCCTACTGGGGGACTACACCGATAAACTCATCTTT.

The genes are TRDV1 and TRDJ1, with D possibly being TRDD2 (6 bases). There are 16 residues in the CDR3. Trimming shortened V by 3 bases and J by 1 base, and 15 bases separated the two germline ends. Per the germline V gene, CDR1 is TSWWSYY and CDR2 is QGS. CDR3 sequence reads: CALGDPSLPLTDKLIF. Written as DNA, the CDR3 is TGTGCTCTTGGGGACCCAAGCCTTCCACTCACCGATAAACTCATCTTT.

The genes are TRDV1 and TRDJ1, with 13 positions matching TRDD3. Germline V gene sequence: CDR1 TSWWSYY, CDR2 QGS. The CDR3 has 22 residues. Germline trimming cut 3 bases from V and 2 bases from J; bases unmatched to any gene: 21. In DNA, the CDR3 is TGTGCTCTTGGGGACACGGGCCTTCCCGAAACCCTACTGGGGGATACGACCGATAAACTCATCTTT. Protein sequence: CALGDTGLPETLLGDTTDKLIF.

This clone has a handful of counts. The chain has TRDV1 and TRDJ1; 9 bases fit TRDD3. Trimming removed 2 bases from V and 4 bases from J; junction bases left unmatched: 20. In germline, CDR1 is TSWWSYY, CDR2 QGS. The CDR3 consists of 20 residues. The CDR3, as DNA: TGTGCTCTTGGGGAAAAGGGGCGAAACCGGCGCGTACTGGGGGACGATAAACTCATCTTT. Protein product: CALGEKGRNRRVLGDDKLIF.

V and J are TRDV1 and TRDJ1, with TRDD3 matching 10 bases. Trimming removed 0 bases from V and 0 bases from J; junction bases left unmatched: 10. From germline, CDR1 is TSWWSYY and CDR2 QGS. CDR3 length: 19 residues. The CDR3 DNA sequence: TGTGCTCTTGGGGAACTAACCCATGGGGGATACCCTTACACCGATAAACTCATCTTT. Encoded protein: CALGELTHGGYPYTDKLIF.

This chain links TRDV1 with TRDJ1; tentatively, D is TRDD3 (6 bases). V shed 4 bases and J shed 0 bases, with 12 bases lying between them. This CDR3 is built from 15 residues. Per germline, CDR1 TSWWSYY and CDR2 QGS. CDR3 protein: CALGVSRGYTDKLIF. CDR3 nucleotide sequence: TGTGCTCTTGGGGTCTCTAGGGGATACACCGATAAACTCATCTTT.

The table lists this clone with a few counts. The chain recombines TRDV1 with TRDJ1, with 8 bases fitting TRDD3. Trimming cost V 2 bases and J 0 bases; bases outside gene matches: 29. Germline CDR1 is TSWWSYY and CDR2 is QGS. This CDR3 is 24 amino acids long. DNA for the CDR3: TGTGCTCTTGGGGAAATACCGAGGTCTCCTAGCGAACGGATACTGGGGGGATACACCGATAAACTCATCTTT. Its translation: CALGEIPRSPSERILGGYTDKLIF.

On this clone itself: The sample has other DNA sequences that encode this CDR3 too. This chain connects TRDV1 to TRDJ1; D tentatively reads TRDD2 or TRDD3 (7 bases each). Trimming cost V 3 bases and J 0 bases, with 32 bases left between them. The germline gives CDR1 TSWWSYY, CDR2 QGS. CDR3 length: 22 residues. The CDR3 nucleotides are TGTGCTCTTGGGGACCCTGGGGGTTCCTACCCCTTGGGGGGAGCTTACACCGATAAACTCATCTTT. The encoded protein is CALGDPGGSYPLGGAYTDKLIF.